This passage covers 10 T cell receptor beta chains from one sample sequenced in a study of blood T cells in healthy people across ages. The use of a sample-barcoded 5' primer and a J-beta primer mix characterized a second PCR of roughly 6 to 11 cycles. Via MiXCR, TCRdb re-called the 5' RACE reads, giving one row per CDR3 protein. Altogether about 1.5 million distinct CDR3 sequences are present, 35% to 45% being singletons, with the ten largest covering approximately 4.1%. The specimen sequenced was blood. These receptors were collected from a woman under 30 in good health.

This clonotype was observed a handful of times. The genes are TRBV21-1 and TRBJ2-5. TRBV21-1 is a known pseudogene. This CDR3 is 12 amino acids long. CDR3 nucleotides: TGTGCCACTGCAGGATTCCAAGAGACCCAGTACTTC. It is translated as CATAGFQETQYF.

The chain links TRBV27 to TRBJ2-7; possibly TRBD2 for D (6 bases). V lost 1 base and J 0 bases, leaving 10 bases between the germline ends. Germline V lookup: CDR1 MNHEY, CDR2 SMNVEV (reference sequence). The CDR3 has 15 amino acids. The CDR3 reads CASSLFAGSSYEQYF. CDR3 bases: TGTGCCAGCAGTTTATTTGCGGGAAGCTCCTACGAGCAGTACTTC.

V is TRBV9 and J is TRBJ2-1; maybe TRBD2 (7 bases). Germline values: CDR1 SGDLS, CDR2 YYNGEE. Between the trimmed V and J ends, which lost 1 base and 2 bases, there was a span of 13 bases. The CDR3 runs 16 residues. The CDR3 sequence is CASSVRGGGAYNEQFF. The CDR3 DNA reads as TGTGCCAGCAGCGTAAGGGGGGGGGGCGCCTACAATGAGCAGTTCTTC.

The gene calls are TRBV7-9 and TRBJ2-4, with 7 bases identical to TRBD1. The CDR3 has 16 residues. Germline CDR1 is SEHNR and CDR2 is FQNEAQ (reference sequence). The J segment lost 1 base and the V segment lost 1 base, leaving 4 bases of the junction unmatched. DNA for the CDR3: TGTGCCAGCAGCTTAGAGGGACAGCTGGCCAAAAACATTCAGTACTTC. This codes for CASSLEGQLAKNIQYF.

The chain joins TRBV7-9 to TRBJ1-6, with D perhaps TRBD1 (5 bases). The CDR3 has 16 residues. Trimming removed 3 bases from V and 1 base from J, with 10 bases in between. CDR1 is SEHNR and CDR2 is FQNEAQ in the germline V gene (reference sequence). The CDR3 nucleotides are TGTGCCAGCAGCTTGGGTCAGGGTTCCTATAATTCACCCCTCCACTTT. It translates to CASSLGQGSYNSPLHF.

This chain joins TRBV20-1 and TRBJ2-5, with 9 nucleotides matching TRBD1. The CDR3 contains 13 residues. J gave up 2 bases and V 5 bases, and 3 bases lay outside the gene matches. From germline, CDR1 is DFQATT and CDR2 SNEGSKA (reference sequence). CDR3 nucleotides: TGCAGTGCTCTGGGACAGGGTCAAGAGACCCAGTACTTC. Protein product: CSALGQGQETQYF.

J is TRBJ2-1 and V is TRBV7-2; 10 nucleotides agree with TRBD1. Losses at the gene ends were 1 base for V and 4 bases for J; bases not matched to a gene: 4. CDR1 is SGHTA and CDR2 is FQGNSA in the germline V gene. CDR3 length: 16 residues. The CDR3 is CASSLVLGQGYNEQFF. CDR3 nucleotides: TGTGCCAGCAGCTTAGTACTGGGACAGGGGTACAATGAGCAGTTCTTC.

This clonotype was counted once. CDR3 in amino acids: CASDRGSNSPLHF. CDR3 nucleotides: TGTGCCAGCGACAGGGGTAGTAATTCACCCCTCCACTTT. The V call is TRBV19, the J call TRBJ1-6; 8 bases are shared with TRBD1. Germline CDR1 is LNHDA and CDR2 is SQIVND (reference sequence). The CDR3 runs to 13 residues. Trimming removed 9 bases from V and 6 bases from J; junction bases left unmatched: 4. Together with reference TRBV19 and TRBJ1-6, the CDR3 gives the full variable domain: DGGITQSPKYLFRKEGQNVTLSCEQNLNHDAMYWYRQDPGQGLRLIYYSQIVNDFQKGDIAEGYSVSREKKESFPLTVTSAQKNPTAFYLCASDRGSNSPLHFGNGTRLTVT.

This chain uses TRBV25-1 with TRBJ1-2; D gene uncertain. The CDR3 spans 11 residues. Germline CDR1 is MGHDK and CDR2 is SYGVNS. Trimming left V 7 bases short and J 6 bases short, with 9 bases between. DNA for the CDR3: TGTGCCAGCAAAAATTGGGATGGCTACACCTTC. Its translation is CASKNWDGYTF.

This clonotype appeared many times. The chain couples TRBV28 to TRBJ1-2; 10 nucleotides line up with TRBD1. Germline CDR1 and CDR2: MDHEN and SYDVKM. The CDR3 is 14 residues long. Trimming cost V 6 bases and J 4 bases; bases outside gene matches: 5. CDR3 nucleotide sequence: TGTGCCAGCAGCCCCGGGACAGGGGCCTATGGCTACACCTTC. Translated, it gives CASSPGTGAYGYTF.